Below, one T cell receptor (beta chain) is given with its context. This record comes from a study of blood T cell repertoires in COVID-19. About the study: Material from acute and convalescent COVID-19 was sourced from the United States, Italy and Spain. T cells, B-cell-depleted T cells, or PBMCs supplied cDNA or gDNA.

The CDR3 covers 16 residues. Germline-derived CDR1 and CDR2 are MNHEY and SVGAGI. Deletions cut 2 bases from V and 2 bases from J, with 15 bases between. This table comes from immunoSEQ multiplex PCR, and its TCRdb copy is limited to in-frame clones, with some not included. The sample consists of 150,000 or so clones, roughly four fifths of them appearing once. Sequenced sample: peripheral blood. The chain employs TRBV6-5 and TRBJ2-5, with D maybe TRBD1 (5 bases). The receptor comes from a human donor with acute or convalescent COVID-19. The donor label of this sample is uncertain. The CDR3 DNA follows: TGTGCCAGCAGTTACAGGCTCTTCCAGGGACAAGAGACCCAGTACTTC. Residues: CASSYRLFQGQETQYF.